One sample yielded the 31 T cell receptor beta chains listed below, sequenced in a study of cytomegalovirus exposure and HLA in healthy donors. It was with 60 Vbeta and 13 Jbeta primers that the PCR ran. Profiling relied on immunoSEQ multiplex PCR, and the TCRdb table lists in-frame clones only, not all of them. Here the sample spans around 140,000 clones, around 79% being singletons. The sample taken for sequencing was PBMCs. These receptors were collected from a male donor in good health and CMV-seronegative.

The chain carries TRBV1 and TRBJ2-1; the DNA was not compared with TRBD2, the D call given in the table. TRBV1 is an annotated pseudogene. The CDR3 is made up of 16 amino acids. The CDR3 reads CTSIYSESEAYNEQFF. The CDR3 region has the DNA TGCACCAGCATATATTCGGAGAGCGAAGCCTACAATGAGCAGTTCTTC.

The chain has TRBV5-6 and TRBJ2-1; D might be TRBD1 (5 bases). The CDR3 runs to 15 residues. The germline V gene has CDR1 SGHDT and CDR2 YYEEEE. Trimming took 4 bases from V and 0 from J, leaving 11 bases between them. In nucleotides, the CDR3 is TGTGCCAGCAGCCAGGGTCCTTACTCCTACAATGAGCAGTTCTTC. It is translated as CASSQGPYSYNEQFF.

As for this clone: At one of its ends the junction is not consistent with the germline gene, which may arise from a read error. The chain recombines TRBV7-7 with TRBJ1-1; TRBD1 aligns across 11 bases. Germline values: CDR1 SSHAT, CDR2 FNYEAQ (reference sequence). There are 13 residues in the CDR3. The CDR3 DNA reads TGTGCTAGCAGCCCCGGGACAGGGGGTGAAGCTTTCTTT. Its protein product is CASSPGTGGEAFF.

This clone was observed a few times. Other nucleotide sequences in the sample specify the same CDR3. The chain couples TRBV18 to TRBJ1-2, with 7 positions matching TRBD1. Germline loops: CDR1 KGHSH, CDR2 LQKENI. V was pared by 2 bases and J by 3 bases, with 0 bases of the junction left unmatched. The CDR3 covers 13 residues. In DNA form, the CDR3 reads TGTGCCAGCTCACCAGGACAGGACTATGGCTACACCTTC. This gives the protein CASSPGQDYGYTF.

The chain is built from TRBV10-3 and TRBJ2-5; 12 bases align to TRBD2. The length of the CDR3 is 16 residues. V shed 5 bases and J 4 bases; nucleotides not matched to a gene: 8. The germline V gene encodes CDR1 ENHRY and CDR2 SYGVKD. CDR3 in DNA: TGTGCCATCAGTTCGACTAGCGGGGGATCCAGAGAGACCCAGTACTTC. It is translated as CAISSTSGGSRETQYF.

With respect to this clone: The sample contains more than one DNA sequence encoding this CDR3. The chain employs TRBV5-1 and TRBJ2-3, with 15 bases that match TRBD2. Per germline, CDR1 SGHRS and CDR2 YFSETQ. The CDR3 extends over 17 amino acids. The ends lost 9 bases at V and 2 bases at J; junction bases unmatched: 10. This chain's CDR3 is CANQSGTSGGNTDTQYF. In nucleotides, the CDR3 is TGCGCCAATCAATCCGGGACTAGCGGGGGGAACACAGATACGCAGTATTTT.

V and J are TRBV4-1 and TRBJ2-1, with D uncertain. This CDR3 is built from 16 residues. CDR1 MGHRA and CDR2 YSYEKL come from the germline V gene. Trimming took 0 bases from V and 0 from J, leaving 9 bases between them. CDR3 DNA sequence: TGCGCCAGCAGCCAAGAGTGGTCCAGCTCCTACAATGAGCAGTTCTTC. It yields the protein CASSQEWSSSYNEQFF.

J is TRBJ1-3 and V is TRBV11-2; D is ambiguous. V was clipped by 5 bases and J by 0 bases, with 11 bases between them. The CDR3 covers 15 residues. Germline V lookup: CDR1 SGHAT, CDR2 FQNNGV. CDR3 amino acids: CASSPPRSSGNTIYF. CDR3 in DNA: TGTGCCAGCAGCCCCCCGAGGAGCTCTGGAAACACCATATATTTT.

The rearrangement links TRBV6-6 to TRBJ2-2; possibly TRBD2 for D (5 bases). Trimming removed 2 bases at V and 2 bases at J, with 9 bases between. Per the germline V gene, CDR1 is MNHNY and CDR2 is SVGAGI (reference sequence). The length of the CDR3 is 15 residues. The CDR3 protein is CASSYRRGNTGELFF. CDR3 coding DNA: TGTGCCAGCAGTTACCGACGGGGAAACACCGGGGAGCTGTTTTTT.

This clone is a singleton in its sample. This rearrangement joins TRBV9 to TRBJ2-3; D gene uncertain. This CDR3 is built from 12 residues. Germline assignment: CDR1 SGDLS and CDR2 YYNGEE. The germline V and J ends were trimmed by 3 bases and 3 bases, with 5 bases remaining between them. This CDR3 reads CASSGATDTQYF. CDR3 DNA: TGTGCCAGCAGCGGGGCGACAGATACGCAGTATTTT.

The chain uses TRBV6-5 and TRBJ1-2; unclear D gene. Trimming left V 6 bases short and J 4 bases short, with 15 bases between. This CDR3 contains 14 residues. Looked up from germline, CDR1 is MNHEY and CDR2 is SVGAGI. The CDR3, as DNA: TGTGCCAGCAGCCCCCCGGAGGATGTCTATGGCTACACCTTC. It encodes CASSPPEDVYGYTF.

The J gene is TRBJ1-2, the V gene TRBV4-3; D not resolved. Deletions cut 0 bases from V and 2 bases from J, with 13 bases between. The CDR3 consists of 16 residues. The germline CDR1 and CDR2 sequences are LGHNA and YSLEER. CDR3 protein: CASSQDEVGLNYGYTF. The CDR3 DNA follows: TGCGCCAGCAGCCAAGATGAGGTCGGACTCAACTATGGCTACACCTTC.

The chain recombines TRBV7-8 with TRBJ1-5; no firm D call. Trimming took off 5 bases at V and 3 bases at J, with 5 bases between the two ends. The germline V gene has CDR1 SGHVS and CDR2 FQNEAQ. This CDR3 comprises 12 residues. CDR3 residues: CASSNLNQPQHF. CDR3 nucleotides: TGTGCCAGCAGCAATCTCAATCAGCCCCAGCATTTT.

The chain carries TRBV6-5 and TRBJ2-1, with 8 nucleotides matching TRBD2. Germline assignment: CDR1 MNHEY and CDR2 SVGAGI. This CDR3 is 13 amino acids long. V lost 6 bases to trimming and J lost 8 bases; unmatched junction nucleotides: 6. The CDR3 loop reads CASRTSEGYEQFF. The CDR3 nucleotides read TGTGCCAGCAGGACTAGCGAGGGGTATGAGCAGTTCTTC.

The chain couples TRBV7-6 to TRBJ1-6; 8 nucleotides align to TRBD1. In germline, CDR1 is SGHVS, CDR2 FNYEAQ. This CDR3 contains 15 residues. The junction had 6 bases not matched to a gene; V was cut back by 5 bases and J by 6 bases. The CDR3: CASSRGQGGNSPLHF. The CDR3 nucleotides read TGTGCCAGCAGCCGTGGACAGGGTGGTAATTCACCCCTCCACTTT. The complete variable domain, with remaining parts taken from reference TRBV7-6 and TRBJ1-6, reads GAGVSQSPRYKVTKRGQDVALRCDPISGHVSLYWYRQALGQGPEFLTYFNYEAQQDKSGLPNDRFSAERPEGSISTLTIQRTEQRDSAMYRCASSRGQGGNSPLHFGNGTRLTVT.

There are a few counts of this clone. This chain links TRBV6-5 with TRBJ2-3, with 7 bases identical to TRBD1. Per the germline V gene, CDR1 is MNHEY and CDR2 is SVGAGI. With V trimmed by 2 bases and J by 9 bases, 5 bases remained unmatched. This CDR3 is 13 amino acids long. In DNA, the CDR3 is TGTGCCAGCAGTTACGGACGACAGGGCACGCAGTATTTT. Protein: CASSYGRQGTQYF.

V is TRBV27 and J is TRBJ1-1, with TRBD1 matching 8 bases. The CDR3 contains 17 residues. Germline V lookup: CDR1 MNHEY, CDR2 SMNVEV (reference sequence). V lost 4 bases and J lost 1; bases outside the gene matches: 11. CDR3 DNA sequence: TGTGCCAGCAGTTCATTACCGGGACAGGCCCAGAACACTGAAGCTTTCTTT. Residues: CASSSLPGQAQNTEAFF.

J is TRBJ2-1 and V is TRBV7-3, with 12 positions matching TRBD2. CDR3 length equals 20 residues. The trim removed 5 bases at V and 3 bases at J, leaving 17 bases unmatched. CDR1 SGHTA and CDR2 FQGTGA come from the germline V gene. In DNA, the CDR3 is TGTGCCAGCAGCCAAGGCGTGTCACTAGCGGGAGGCCCCCGCTACAATGAGCAGTTCTTC. This sequence encodes CASSQGVSLAGGPRYNEQFF.

This clone turned up a few times. At one end, the junction sequence differs from germline, possibly due to a read error. This sequence joins TRBV7-9 and TRBJ2-3; 8 positions match TRBD2. The CDR3 has 16 amino acids. The germline V gene has CDR1 SEHNR and CDR2 FQNEAQ (reference sequence). The CDR3 reads CSSSLETGLAGDTQYF. The CDR3 nucleotides read TGTTCCAGCAGCTTAGAGACTGGGCTAGCGGGAGATACGCAGTATTTT.

This chain joins TRBV5-1 and TRBJ1-6; TRBD1 is a possible D gene (5 bases). CDR1 is SGHRS and CDR2 is YFSETQ in the germline V gene. The CDR3 is 16 residues long. Trimming removed 1 base from V and 9 bases from J, with 17 bases in between. CDR3 protein: CASSLTVRGGGSPLHF. The DNA of the CDR3 is TGCGCCAGCAGCTTGACGGTTAGGGGAGGCGGTTCACCCCTCCACTTT. Based on the CDR3 plus reference TRBV5-1 and TRBJ1-6, the full variable domain is KAGVTQTPRYLIKTRGQQVTLSCSPISGHRSVSWYQQTPGQGLQFLFEYFSETQRNKGNFPGRFSGRQFSNSRSEMNVSTLELGDSALYLCASSLTVRGGGSPLHFGNGTRLTVT.

A remark on this clone: Sequence at one end of the junction differs from germline and may be a read error. The chain has TRBV7-9 and TRBJ1-2, with a possible D match to TRBD1 (5 bases). In germline, CDR1 is SEHNR, CDR2 FQNEAQ (reference sequence). CDR3 size: 15 residues. The CDR3 is CSSSPQGLFNYGYTF. In DNA, the CDR3 is TGTTCCAGCAGCCCCCAGGGACTTTTCAACTATGGCTACACCTTC.

The V gene is TRBV7-2, the J gene TRBJ2-3; 11 bases line up with TRBD2. The germline CDR1 and CDR2 sequences are SGHTA and FQGNSA. With 3 bases clipped from V and 4 bases from J, the junction kept 3 bases outside the gene matches. There are 15 residues in the CDR3. CDR3 residues: CASSLTSGMADTQYF. In nucleotides, the CDR3 is TGTGCCAGCAGCTTGACTAGCGGGATGGCAGATACGCAGTATTTT.

The chain joins TRBV29-1 to TRBJ2-2, with D unclear. Trimming removed 4 bases at V and 6 bases at J, with 9 bases between. This CDR3 has 12 residues. The germline gives CDR1 SQVTM, CDR2 ANQGSEA. The CDR3 sequence is CSVGPASGELFF. Here the CDR3 DNA reads TGCAGCGTTGGGCCTGCCTCCGGGGAGCTGTTTTTT.

The sample holds one count of this clone. The rearrangement uses TRBV5-4 and TRBJ2-7; 7 positions agree with TRBD1. The CDR3 has 15 amino acids. V shed 4 bases and J 0 bases; nucleotides not matched to a gene: 7. CDR1 SGHNT and CDR2 YYREEE come from the germline V gene (reference sequence). CDR3 loop: CASSLPGQSSYEQYF. The DNA of the CDR3 is TGTGCCAGCAGCCTACCGGGACAGAGCTCCTACGAGCAGTACTTC.

The rearrangement uses TRBV28 and TRBJ2-4; D is ambiguous. The CDR3 extends over 13 amino acids. CDR1 is MDHEN, CDR2 SYDVKM, per germline. V dropped 10 bases and J dropped 0 bases, with 10 bases sitting between them. The chain's CDR3 is CATEDLAKNIQYF. CDR3 DNA: TGTGCCACCGAGGATCTAGCCAAAAACATTCAGTACTTC.

This chain joins TRBV29-1 and TRBJ2-1; TRBD2 matches at 7 bases. V lost 0 bases and J lost 10; bases outside the gene matches: 12. Germline CDR1 SQVTM, CDR2 ANQGSEA. The CDR3 sequence is 15 residues long. Here the CDR3 reads CSVEDARETASEQFF. The CDR3 DNA reads TGCAGCGTTGAAGATGCGCGGGAGACCGCGAGCGAGCAGTTCTTC.

As regards this clone: Mismatch with germline at one junction end may stem from a read error. The chain recombines TRBV6-5 with TRBJ2-6; perhaps TRBD1 as D (6 bases). The CDR3 sequence is 15 residues long. CDR1 MNHEY and CDR2 SVGAGI come from the germline V gene. CDR3 loop: CASSPQGTGANGLTF. CDR3 coding DNA: TGTGCCAGCAGCCCACAGGGTACTGGGGCCAACGGCCTGACTTTC.

The chain uses TRBV23-1 and TRBJ2-4, with 9 nucleotides matching TRBD1. TRBV23-1 falls under the ORF class, with uncertain function. This CDR3 has 17 residues. The ends lost 4 bases at V and 8 bases at J; junction bases unmatched: 15. This chain's CDR3 is CASSRPMGQGERDIQYF. CDR3 DNA: TGCGCCAGCAGTCGACCGATGGGACAGGGCGAGAGGGACATTCAGTACTTC.

The rearrangement uses TRBV30 and TRBJ2-3; 7 positions agree with TRBD1. The CDR3 totals 14 residues. V lost 1 base, J lost 2 bases, and 3 bases stayed unmatched. From germline, CDR1 is GTSNPN and CDR2 SVGIG (reference sequence). The CDR3 nucleotides are TGTGCCTGGAGTGGGGGGACAGACACAGATACGCAGTATTTT. Translated, it gives CAWSGGTDTDTQYF.

V gene TRBV6-6 combines with J gene TRBJ2-6, with D maybe TRBD2 (5 bases). CDR1 is MNHNY and CDR2 is SVGAGI in the germline V gene (reference sequence). The CDR3 sequence is 13 residues long. V shed 7 bases and J shed 4 bases, with 8 bases lying between them. The CDR3 loop reads CASTGYGANVLTF. The DNA for the CDR3 is TGTGCCAGCACGGGGTACGGGGCCAACGTCCTGACTTTC.

The chain carries TRBV5-1 and TRBJ1-1, with D possibly being TRBD1 (6 bases). Trimming took off 1 base at V and 0 bases at J, with 10 bases between the two ends. Germline assignment: CDR1 SGHRS and CDR2 YFSETQ. The CDR3 is 15 residues long. CDR3 nucleotide sequence: TGCGCCAGCAGCTTGATGACAGGCATGAACACTGAAGCTTTCTTT. This codes for CASSLMTGMNTEAFF.